Detailed here is one T cell receptor beta chain. Its antigen is not known. This sample is drawn from a study of OX40 agonist ivuxolimab in advanced cancers. The germline CDR1 and CDR2 sequences are SGHNT and YYREEE (reference sequence). CDR3 length: 18 residues. J gave up 0 bases and V 2 bases, and 8 bases lay outside the gene matches. The method was immunoSEQ multiplex PCR; TCRdb's version includes in-frame clones alone and lacks a portion of them. Among nearly 85,000 clones listed, roughly 85% were seen once. The study's findings and limits: CD8+ T cells showed, on average, more clonal expansion than CD4+ cells.

The chain uses TRBV5-4 and TRBJ2-3; 11 bases are a match to TRBD2. The clonotype was recovered from an adult with an advanced solid tumor such as melanoma, head and neck, liver or kidney cancer. The sequenced sample was CD4+ or CD8+ T cells sorted from blood, obtained in a trial of the OX40 agonist ivuxolimab. CDR3 bases: TGTGCCAGCAGCTTATGGTCATTAGCGGGGGGGAGCACAGATACGCAGTATTTT. Translation: CASSLWSLAGGSTDTQYF.